Following are 16 T cell receptor beta chains from one sample sequenced in a study of blood T cell repertoires in COVID-19. Using immunoSEQ multiplex PCR, the repertoire was profiled, and TCRdb retains in-frame clones only, with some absent. The sample contains about 130,000 clones, approximately 70% of which appear only once. The sequencing sample was made of peripheral blood. These receptors were taken from a woman aged 70-85 years with acute or convalescent COVID-19.

This chain joins TRBV30 and TRBJ1-4; D might be TRBD1 (5 bases). The CDR3 consists of 14 residues. V was pared by 0 bases and J by 7 bases, with 12 bases between. Germline V lookup: CDR1 GTSNPN, CDR2 SVGIG (reference sequence). The CDR3 reads CAWSVPGGSEKLFF. In DNA, the CDR3 is TGTGCCTGGAGTGTACCGGGGGGGAGTGAAAAACTGTTTTTT.

The chain is built from TRBV12-3 or TRBV12-4 and TRBJ1-1, with 12 bases identical to TRBD1. Trimming cost V 6 bases and J 6 bases; bases outside gene matches: 2. The CDR3 totals 13 residues. The DNA of the CDR3 is TGTGCCAGCAGGGGACAGGGGGCATCTGAAGCTTTCTTT. It encodes CASRGQGASEAFF.

The chain couples TRBV19 to TRBJ2-3, with 9 bases aligning to TRBD1. Germline V lookup: CDR1 LNHDA, CDR2 SQIVND (reference sequence). V lost 6 bases, J lost 3 bases, and 7 bases stayed unmatched. The CDR3 contains 15 residues. CDR3 nucleotide sequence: TGTGCCAGTAGCGTCGGACAGGGGTGGACAGATACGCAGTATTTT. It codes for CASSVGQGWTDTQYF.

The chain carries TRBV10-3 and TRBJ2-5; 10 nucleotides line up with TRBD1. This CDR3 has 15 amino acids. With 10 bases clipped from V and 5 bases from J, the junction kept 13 bases outside the gene matches. Germline CDR1 and CDR2: ENHRY and SYGVKD. The CDR3 region has the DNA TGTGCCAGCATGATATCGACAGGGGGCGCCGAGACCCAGTACTTC. Translated, it gives CASMISTGGAETQYF.

The chain has TRBV27 and TRBJ2-1; 8 bases align to TRBD2. The CDR3 runs 15 residues. Germline loops: CDR1 MNHEY, CDR2 SMNVEV (reference sequence). V shed 3 bases, J shed 3 bases, and the junction held 4 bases outside the gene matches. The CDR3 DNA is TGTGCCAGCAGTTTTCTGACTAGCGACTACAATGAGCAGTTCTTC. Translation: CASSFLTSDYNEQFF.

This clone was recorded only once. V gene TRBV5-1 combines with J gene TRBJ2-2, with 12 bases fitting TRBD2. The trim removed 2 bases at V and 6 bases at J, leaving 8 bases unmatched. The CDR3 covers 17 residues. From germline, CDR1 is SGHRS and CDR2 YFSETQ. The CDR3 DNA reads TGCGCCAGCAGCTTCCTAGCGGGGGGGCCTGCTGCCGGGGAGCTGTTTTTT. Protein sequence: CASSFLAGGPAAGELFF.

The V gene is TRBV10-1, the J gene TRBJ2-5; a possible D gene is TRBD1 (6 bases). CDR3 length equals 15 residues. The germline V gene has CDR1 WNHNN and CDR2 SYGVQD (reference sequence). Trimming pared 2 bases from V and 5 bases from J, leaving 15 bases between. CDR3 region: CASSENQGNGETQYF. CDR3 nucleotides: TGCGCCAGCAGTGAGAACCAGGGGAACGGGGAGACCCAGTACTTC.

J is TRBJ2-7 and V is TRBV21-1; TRBD1 is the table's D call, not checked against the DNA. TRBV21-1 is termed a pseudogene. The CDR3 consists of 14 residues. CDR3 coding DNA: TGTGCCAGCAGCAAGACAGAATGCTCCTACGAGCAGTACTTC. Translation: CASSKTECSYEQYF.

V and J are TRBV7-3 and TRBJ2-1; TRBD2 matches 7 bases. The ends lost 2 bases at V and 3 bases at J; junction bases unmatched: 7. Looked up from germline, CDR1 is SGHTA and CDR2 is FQGTGA. The CDR3 is 16 amino acids. For the CDR3, the DNA is TGTGCCAGCAGCTTACGGGCGGGAGTGAGCTACAATGAGCAGTTCTTC. Encoded protein: CASSLRAGVSYNEQFF. Looking up the rest from reference TRBV7-3 and TRBJ2-1 gives the full variable domain: GAGVSQTPSNKVTEKGKYVELRCDPISGHTALYWYRQSLGQGPEFLIYFQGTGAADDSGLPNDRFFAVRPEGSVSTLKIQRTERGDSAVYLCASSLRAGVSYNEQFFGPGTRLTVL.

Only a few counts were recorded for this clone. One end of the junction fails to match germline, which may point to a read error. V is TRBV6-5 and J is TRBJ1-1; D gene unclear. CDR1 and CDR2 (germline): MNHEY, SVGAGI. The CDR3 sequence is 13 residues long. In DNA, the CDR3 is TGTGCCAGCAGGGGCGCTATGAATACTGAAGCTTTCTTT. Its protein product is CASRGAMNTEAFF.

This clone was seen only a few times. The chain combines TRBV7-9 with TRBJ2-1; D possibly corresponds to TRBD1 (6 bases). CDR1 is SEHNR, CDR2 FQNEAQ, per germline (reference sequence). Trimming stripped 5 bases from V and 4 bases from J, with 12 bases between. CDR3 size: 14 residues. This chain's CDR3 is CASSPQGPYNEQFF. CDR3 nucleotide sequence: TGTGCCAGCAGCCCACAGGGACCTTACAATGAGCAGTTCTTC.

This sequence joins TRBV24-1 and TRBJ2-1; 8 positions agree with TRBD1. The trim removed 7 bases at V and 4 bases at J, leaving 11 bases unmatched. CDR1 and CDR2 (germline): KGHDR, SFDVKD. The CDR3 consists of 16 residues. CDR3 residues: CATSTFTGQGYNEQFF. CDR3 DNA: TGTGCCACCAGCACATTTACAGGACAGGGTTACAATGAGCAGTTCTTC.

This clone came up many times. This sequence joins TRBV27 and TRBJ2-2; D ambiguous. The CDR3 consists of 16 residues. Germline V gene sequence: CDR1 MNHEY, CDR2 SMNVEV (reference sequence). Trimming pared 4 bases from V and 4 bases from J, leaving 16 bases between. Here the CDR3 DNA reads TGTGCCAGCAGTTCGTATAGCAGTAGTCGCACCGGGGAGCTGTTTTTT. Translating gives CASSSYSSSRTGELFF.

The V gene is TRBV2, the J gene TRBJ2-5; 9 bases are a match to TRBD2. The V segment lost 5 bases and the J segment 5 bases; nucleotides outside the gene matches: 12. Germline-derived CDR1 and CDR2 are SNHLY and FYNNEI. The CDR3 runs to 16 residues. Here the CDR3 reads CASSIDSGSLRETQYF. CDR3 DNA sequence: TGTGCCAGCAGTATCGATAGCGGGAGCCTGCGGGAGACCCAGTACTTC.

The rearrangement joins TRBV3-1 (or the pseudogene TRBV3-2) to TRBJ1-3; tentative D call: TRBD1 (5 bases). Germline V gene sequence: CDR1 LGHDT, CDR2 YNNKEL (reference sequence). The CDR3 is 15 residues long. Between the trimmed V and J ends, which lost 2 bases and 1 base, there was a span of 9 bases. The CDR3 sequence: CASSQQGRSGNTIYF. CDR3 coding DNA: TGTGCCAGCAGCCAACAGGGAAGGTCTGGAAACACCATATATTTT.

V gene TRBV30 combines with J gene TRBJ2-7; 8 bases are a match to TRBD1. CDR3 length: 14 amino acids. Germline trimming cut 2 bases from V and 5 bases from J; bases unmatched to any gene: 8. Germline CDR1 GTSNPN, CDR2 SVGIG (reference sequence). CDR3 residues: CAWSHEQGAHEQYF. In DNA, the CDR3 is TGTGCCTGGAGTCACGAGCAGGGGGCCCACGAGCAGTACTTC.